One sample yielded the 13 T cell receptor beta chains listed below, sequenced in a study of blood T cell repertoires in COVID-19. TCRdb's copy holds only in-frame clones and misses some; the assay was immunoSEQ multiplex PCR. The repertoire holds around 120,000 clones, with about 78% as singletons. The specimen sequenced was peripheral blood. All receptors come from a man aged 65 to 85 with acute or convalescent COVID-19.

This clone was recorded only once. The chain recombines TRBV5-4 with TRBJ2-3; 8 bases agree with TRBD2. Germline V gene sequence: CDR1 SGHNT, CDR2 YYREEE (reference sequence). The CDR3 runs 17 residues. The junction had 11 bases not matched to a gene; V was cut back by 5 bases and J by 0 bases. CDR3 sequence (DNA): TGTGCCAGCAGAAACCCCGGAGAGCGGGAGAGCACAGATACGCAGTATTTT. This translates into CASRNPGERESTDTQYF.

This clone was counted only a few times. This chain links TRBV7-2 with TRBJ2-5; 8 nucleotides align to TRBD1. CDR3 length: 14 residues. CDR1 SGHTA and CDR2 FQGNSA come from the germline V gene. With V trimmed by 4 bases and J by 5 bases, 6 bases remained unmatched. The CDR3: CASSYQQGEETQYF. CDR3 nucleotides: TGTGCCAGCAGCTATCAACAGGGGGAGGAGACCCAGTACTTC.

The rearrangement uses TRBV7-9 and TRBJ1-1; 7 nucleotides match TRBD1. Losses at the gene ends were 5 bases for V and 3 bases for J; bases not matched to a gene: 6. The CDR3 is 14 amino acids. In germline, CDR1 is SEHNR, CDR2 FQNEAQ (reference sequence). CDR3 amino acids: CASSLETGDTEAFF. The CDR3 DNA sequence: TGTGCCAGCAGCCTAGAAACAGGGGACACTGAAGCTTTCTTT.

This clone was seen a few times. This chain links TRBV6-2 or TRBV6-3 with TRBJ1-2, with TRBD1 matching 9 bases. With V trimmed by 1 base and J by 10 bases, 7 bases remained unmatched. CDR1 is MNHEY and CDR2 is SVGEGT in the germline V gene. CDR3 size: 14 residues. The CDR3 coding sequence is TGTGCCAGCAGTTACTTCGGGGACAGGGTGATCTACACCTTC. It yields the protein CASSYFGDRVIYTF.

The rearrangement uses TRBV12-5 and TRBJ1-2, with a weak D call TRBD1 (6 bases). The V gene's germline CDR1 is LGHNT and CDR2 FRNRAP. V was cut by 2 bases and J by 5 bases, with 18 bases left in between. The length of the CDR3 is 16 residues. CDR3 protein: CASGLKPGGRLYGYTF. The CDR3 DNA reads as TGTGCTAGTGGTTTGAAGCCCGGGGGGCGATTATATGGCTACACCTTC.

The chain carries TRBV3-1 (or the pseudogene TRBV3-2) and TRBJ2-7; D is perhaps TRBD1 (6 bases). This CDR3 is 12 amino acids long. Trimming cost V 3 bases and J 6 bases, with 9 bases left between them. Looked up from germline, CDR1 is LGHDT and CDR2 is YNNKEL (reference sequence). The CDR3 DNA is TGTGCCAGCAGCCATCGGGACACCGAGCAGTACTTC. Amino acid sequence: CASSHRDTEQYF.

This chain links TRBV6-4 with TRBJ1-4; a weak D match, TRBD1 (5 bases). The germline gives CDR1 MRHNA, CDR2 SNTAGT. Trimming took off 0 bases at V and 3 bases at J, with 11 bases between the two ends. This CDR3 contains 16 residues. The CDR3 here is CASSDSGGTANEKLFF. CDR3 bases: TGTGCCAGCAGTGACTCCGGGGGAACGGCTAATGAAAAACTGTTTTTT.

The V gene is TRBV7-2, the J gene TRBJ1-1, with D tentatively TRBD1 (6 bases). Germline V CDR1 and CDR2: SGHTA, FQGNSA. The CDR3 runs 13 residues. V was trimmed by 9 bases and J by 1 base, leaving 12 bases between them. CDR3 coding DNA: TGTGCCAGTGTCAGGGGCCCGAACACTGAAGCTTTCTTT. It specifies CASVRGPNTEAFF.

This clone was detected a few times. The chain employs TRBV5-6 and TRBJ1-5; 8 bases fit TRBD1. Losses at the gene ends were 4 bases for V and 6 bases for J; bases not matched to a gene: 9. The CDR3 length is 15 residues. The germline gives CDR1 SGHDT, CDR2 YYEEEE. The CDR3 region has the DNA TGTGCCAGCAGCACAGTTTCCACAGGGGGTCAGCCCCAGCATTTT. Translation: CASSTVSTGGQPQHF.

Only a few counts were recorded for this clone. The rearrangement links TRBV7-2 to TRBJ2-7; D is unresolved. Trimming stripped 1 base from V and 3 bases from J, with 13 bases between. The CDR3 runs to 15 residues. Germline CDR1 is SGHTA and CDR2 is FQGNSA. In nucleotides, the CDR3 is TGTGCCAGCAGCTTAGAAAGTAGCCGAAACTACGAGCAGTACTTC. Amino acids: CASSLESSRNYEQYF.

The gene calls are TRBV18 and TRBJ2-5, with a possible D match to TRBD2 (5 bases). Germline V CDR1 and CDR2: KGHSH, LQKENI. This CDR3 spans 12 amino acids. V lost 3 bases to trimming and J lost 8 bases, with 10 bases between them. The CDR3 protein is CASSPRRGTQYF. In DNA form, the CDR3 reads TGTGCCAGCTCACCCCGTCGGGGAACCCAGTACTTC.

The rearrangement joins TRBV7-2 to TRBJ2-7, with a possible D match to TRBD1 (7 bases). V dropped 0 bases and J dropped 3 bases, with 15 bases sitting between them. This CDR3 is 16 amino acids long. CDR1 and CDR2 from the germline V gene are SGHTA and FQGNSA. The DNA for the CDR3 is TGTGCCAGCAGCTTAGCCCCGACAGGGACTGGCTACGAGCAGTACTTC. Its translation is CASSLAPTGTGYEQYF. The full variable domain, with the rest looked up from reference TRBV7-2 and TRBJ2-7, is GAGVSQSPSNKVTEKGKDVELRCDPISGHTALYWYRQSLGQGLEFLIYFQGNSAPDKSGLPSDRFSAERTGGSVSTLTIQRTQQEDSAVYLCASSLAPTGTGYEQYFGPGTRLTVT.

The chain links TRBV12-3 or TRBV12-4 to TRBJ2-2, with 7 nucleotides matching TRBD2. This CDR3 spans 13 amino acids. V gave up 10 bases and J gave up 5 bases; unmatched junction bases: 7. The CDR3 protein is CAILRGGTGELFF. Written as DNA, the CDR3 is TGTGCCATCTTACGGGGAGGGACCGGGGAGCTGTTTTTT.